This TCR beta chain was captured by sequencing in a study of blood T cell repertoires in COVID-19. Study summary: Whether acute or convalescent, the COVID-19 samples came from the United States, Italy and Spain. The analysed material was cDNA or gDNA that came from T cells, B-cell-depleted T cells, or PBMCs.

The CDR3 consists of 16 residues. J gave up 1 base and V 1 base, and 0 bases lay outside the gene matches. From germline, CDR1 is SGHVS and CDR2 FNYEAQ. How the authors handled the data: By means of reference gene primer amplification, nucleated cell counts were estimated. Generated by immunoSEQ multiplex PCR, the TCRdb table keeps only in-frame clones and is missing some. That table supplies the V and J calls and clone size; D and trimming were determined from the DNA. The data hold 50,000 to 70,000 clones, with roughly 84% observed a single time. This sequence joins TRBV7-6 and TRBJ2-7; 14 bases map to TRBD2. The sequence came from a woman aged 60 to 75 with acute or convalescent COVID-19. The sample consisted of peripheral blood. The CDR3 nucleotides are TGTGCCAGCAGCTTAGGGACTAGCGGGGGGTCCTACGAGCAGTACTTC. It codes for CASSLGTSGGSYEQYF.